The 26 T cell receptor beta chains presented below share a single source sample, sequenced in a study of cytomegalovirus exposure and HLA in healthy donors. The data were produced by immunoSEQ multiplex PCR, yet TCRdb's version contains in-frame clones alone and is incomplete. In the table there are under 400,000 clones, approximately 85% of which are singletons. Sequencing was done on a sample of PBMCs. Source of these receptors: a man younger than 45 in good health and CMV-seronegative.

The genes are TRBV5-4 and TRBJ2-5; maybe TRBD1 (5 bases). With 5 bases removed from V and 5 bases from J, the gap between germline ends came to 10 bases. The CDR3 runs to 12 residues. Germline values: CDR1 SGHNT, CDR2 YYREEE (reference sequence). This CDR3 is CASRGPAETQYF. Here the CDR3 DNA reads TGTGCCAGCAGGGGGCCCGCGGAGACCCAGTACTTC.

The chain joins TRBV5-1 to TRBJ2-2, with a tentative D call TRBD1 (5 bases). The CDR3 length is 15 residues. V shed 0 bases and J shed 7 bases, with 13 bases lying between them. Germline assignment: CDR1 SGHRS and CDR2 YFSETQ. The CDR3 spells CASSLVSDRGGELFF. The DNA of the CDR3 is TGCGCCAGCAGCTTGGTCTCTGATAGGGGCGGGGAGCTGTTTTTT.

V gene TRBV13 combines with J gene TRBJ1-6, with D uncertain. Trimming removed 4 bases from V and 5 bases from J, with 9 bases in between. This CDR3 has 14 residues. Per the germline V gene, CDR1 is PRHDT and CDR2 is FYEKMQ (reference sequence). CDR3 nucleotides: TGTGCCAGCAGCTCGACACTGAATAATTCACCCCTCCACTTT. It translates to CASSSTLNNSPLHF.

The CDR3 sequence is CAWSQDRGRETQYF. In nucleotides, the CDR3 is TGTGCCTGGAGTCAGGACAGGGGAAGAGAGACCCAGTACTTC. J is TRBJ2-5 and V is TRBV30; 9 bases match TRBD1. Germline V CDR1 and CDR2: GTSNPN, SVGIG (reference sequence). This CDR3 is 14 amino acids long. With V trimmed by 2 bases and J by 4 bases, 5 bases remained unmatched. Combining the CDR3 with reference TRBV30 and TRBJ2-5 gives the whole variable domain SQTIHQWPATLVQPVGSPLSLECTVEGTSNPNLYWYRQAAGRGLQLLFYSVGIGQISSEVPQNLSASRPQDRQFILSSKKLLLSDSGFYLCAWSQDRGRETQYFGPGTRLLVL.

The rearrangement uses TRBV5-1 and TRBJ1-2; 8 positions match TRBD1. CDR3 size: 13 residues. Per germline, CDR1 SGHRS and CDR2 YFSETQ. V shed 4 bases, J shed 8 bases, and the junction held 7 bases outside the gene matches. DNA for the CDR3: TGCGCCAGCAGCAAGACAGGGGATGGCGGCTACACCTTC. It encodes CASSKTGDGGYTF.

The chain carries TRBV7-2 and TRBJ2-3, with 7 bases matching TRBD2. Germline loops: CDR1 SGHTA, CDR2 FQGNSA. V was pared by 7 bases and J by 0 bases, with 10 bases of the junction left unmatched. The CDR3 contains 16 residues. In DNA form, the CDR3 reads TGTGCCAGCACGGGGACTACCTACCTTAGCACAGATACGCAGTATTTT. Amino acids: CASTGTTYLSTDTQYF.

This chain connects TRBV9 to TRBJ1-2, with 7 bases lining up with TRBD1. V trimming: 2 bases; J trimming: 5 bases; junction bases outside the gene matches: 12. Germline loops: CDR1 SGDLS, CDR2 YYNGEE. CDR3 length: 16 residues. Written as DNA, the CDR3 is TGTGCCAGCAGCGTCACTAATGTTGACAGGGAGTATGGCTACACCTTC. This gives the protein CASSVTNVDREYGYTF.

The genes are TRBV10-3 and TRBJ1-1, with D maybe TRBD1 (6 bases). The length of the CDR3 is 15 residues. V shed 1 base and J shed 5 bases, with 14 bases lying between them. The V gene's germline CDR1 is ENHRY and CDR2 SYGVKD. The CDR3 region has the DNA TGTGCCATCAGTGAGTGGGGGGGACACCAAACTGAAGCTTTCTTT. It yields the protein CAISEWGGHQTEAFF.

The V gene is TRBV11-2, the J gene TRBJ2-2, with D perhaps TRBD2 (5 bases). V was clipped by 1 base and J by 1 base, with 13 bases between them. The CDR3 runs to 17 residues. Germline lookup yields CDR1 SGHAT and CDR2 FQNNGV. The CDR3 here is CASSLVKAVENTGELFF. DNA of the CDR3: TGTGCCAGCAGCTTAGTCAAAGCGGTGGAGAACACCGGGGAGCTGTTTTTT. The full variable domain, in which reference TRBV11-2 and TRBJ2-2 provide the parts outside the CDR3, is EAGVAQSPRYKIIEKRQSVAFWCNPISGHATLYWYQQILGQGPKLLIQFQNNGVVDDSQLPKDRFSAERLKGVDSTLKIQPAKLEDSAVYLCASSLVKAVENTGELFFGEGSRLTVL.

V usage is TRBV7-2 and J usage is TRBJ1-2, with 11 bases fitting TRBD1. The germline gives CDR1 SGHTA, CDR2 FQGNSA. This CDR3 comprises 16 residues. V was clipped by 5 bases and J by 1 base; unmatched bases: 6. The CDR3 loop is CASSTDRGPYNYGYTF. Here the CDR3 DNA reads TGTGCCAGCAGCACGGACAGGGGGCCCTATAACTATGGCTACACCTTC.

The V gene is TRBV28, the J gene TRBJ2-2; TRBD2 matches at 10 bases. Germline V CDR1 and CDR2: MDHEN, SYDVKM. This CDR3 has 20 amino acids. V shed 7 bases, J shed 3 bases, and the junction held 20 bases outside the gene matches. The CDR3 loop reads CASITDRPNLAGDHTGELFF. CDR3 nucleotide sequence: TGTGCCAGCATCACCGACCGTCCGAATCTAGCGGGGGACCACACCGGGGAGCTGTTTTTT. Full variable domain (outside the CDR3, taken from reference TRBV28 and TRBJ2-2): DVKVTQSSRYLVKRTGEKVFLECVQDMDHENMFWYRQDPGLGLRLIYFSYDVKMKEKGDIPEGYSVSREKKERFSLILESASTNQTSMYLCASITDRPNLAGDHTGELFFGEGSRLTVL.

This clone was counted only a few times. J is TRBJ1-2 and V is TRBV2, with D possibly TRBD1 on 6 matching bases. CDR1 and CDR2 (germline): SNHLY, FYNNEI. The length of the CDR3 is 12 residues. Trimming pared 6 bases from V and 4 bases from J, leaving 9 bases between. The CDR3, as DNA: TGTGCCAGCAGAGGACAGATCTATGGCTACACCTTC. Translated: CASRGQIYGYTF.

This clone came up once. The genes are TRBV10-2 and TRBJ2-5; TRBD2 matches at 13 bases. Germline CDR1 is WSHSY and CDR2 is SAAADI. V lost 4 bases to trimming and J lost 5 bases; unmatched junction nucleotides: 13. The CDR3 has 18 amino acids. The CDR3 region is CASSVTSGGANSRETQYF. CDR3 sequence (DNA): TGCGCCAGCAGTGTAACTAGCGGGGGGGCTAATTCTCGGGAGACCCAGTACTTC.

The J gene is TRBJ1-2, the V gene TRBV6-6, with 8 bases fitting TRBD1. The V segment lost 3 bases and the J segment 5 bases; nucleotides outside the gene matches: 11. Germline CDR1 reads MNHNY; CDR2 reads SVGAGI (reference sequence). The CDR3 totals 16 residues. The CDR3, as DNA: TGTGCCAGCAGTTATTTCTTCCGGACAGGGACATATGGCTACACCTTC. This sequence encodes CASSYFFRTGTYGYTF.

This clone was detected only once. The chain has TRBV19 and TRBJ1-6; possibly TRBD1 for D (5 bases). The V gene's germline CDR1 is LNHDA and CDR2 SQIVND (reference sequence). The CDR3 loop spans 15 amino acids. V was trimmed by 11 bases and J by 2 bases, leaving 16 bases between them. The CDR3 region is CAAKGSGTYNSPLHF. The CDR3 DNA follows: TGTGCCGCCAAGGGCTCAGGGACCTATAATTCACCCCTCCACTTT. Full variable domain (outside the CDR3, taken from reference TRBV19 and TRBJ1-6): DGGITQSPKYLFRKEGQNVTLSCEQNLNHDAMYWYRQDPGQGLRLIYYSQIVNDFQKGDIAEGYSVSREKKESFPLTVTSAQKNPTAFYLCAAKGSGTYNSPLHFGNGTRLTVT.

This chain uses TRBV11-2 with TRBJ2-4; 10 bases map to TRBD1. The V gene's germline CDR1 is SGHAT and CDR2 FQNNGV. Trimming took 0 bases from V and 0 from J; bases not matched to a gene: 5. The CDR3 has 18 residues. CDR3 DNA: TGTGCCAGCAGCTTAGATTTGGGACAGGGGCTAGCCAAAAACATTCAGTACTTC. Protein sequence: CASSLDLGQGLAKNIQYF.

This sequence joins TRBV5-4 and TRBJ2-5; 9 nucleotides align to TRBD2. Germline V gene data show CDR1 as SGHNT and CDR2 as YYREEE (reference sequence). With V trimmed by 0 bases and J by 5 bases, 8 bases remained unmatched. This CDR3 has 16 residues. The CDR3 nucleotides read TGTGCCAGCAGCTTGGCCGCGGGGGGGTCTTTTGAGACCCAGTACTTC. Its protein is CASSLAAGGSFETQYF.

The rearrangement uses TRBV21-1 and TRBJ2-1; TRBD1, the table's D call, was not compared with the DNA. TRBV21-1 is an annotated pseudogene. This CDR3 contains 17 residues. This CDR3 reads CASSRGPGQGAGNEQFF. The DNA for the CDR3 is TGTGCCAGCAGCAGAGGTCCGGGACAGGGGGCTGGGAATGAGCAGTTCTTC.

In its sample, this clone was seen once. This chain uses TRBV19 with TRBJ1-1; a weak D match, TRBD1 (5 bases). Trimming cost V 3 bases and J 7 bases, with 15 bases left between them. This CDR3 is built from 14 residues. The germline V gene encodes CDR1 LNHDA and CDR2 SQIVND (reference sequence). The CDR3 spells CASSIPSQDIEAFF. The CDR3 DNA reads as TGTGCCAGTAGTATTCCCTCACAGGACATTGAAGCTTTCTTT.

V usage is TRBV5-6 and J usage is TRBJ1-1; no definite D call. Trimming shortened V by 5 bases and J by 5 bases, and 19 bases separated the two germline ends. The V gene's germline CDR1 is SGHDT and CDR2 YYEEEE. The CDR3 sequence is 15 residues long. CDR3 protein: CASRTSQVDWTEAFF. The CDR3, as DNA: TGTGCCAGCAGAACCAGCCAGGTGGATTGGACTGAAGCTTTCTTT.

This clone was detected once. The V call is TRBV6-5, the J call TRBJ2-2; D is undetermined. The germline V and J ends were trimmed by 5 bases and 3 bases, with 10 bases remaining between them. Germline V gives CDR1 MNHEY, CDR2 SVGAGI. The CDR3 has 14 amino acids. This CDR3 reads CASSPTLYTGELFF. The CDR3 DNA sequence: TGTGCCAGCAGTCCTACCTTATACACCGGGGAGCTGTTTTTT.

J is TRBJ2-7 and V is TRBV5-1; 7 bases are shared with TRBD2. The J segment lost 2 bases and the V segment lost 0 bases, leaving 5 bases of the junction unmatched. The CDR3 contains 15 residues. CDR1 is SGHRS, CDR2 YFSETQ, per germline. As DNA, the CDR3 is TGCGCCAGCAGCTTGGGGCCTAGCGGTACCTACGAGCAGTACTTC. Its translation is CASSLGPSGTYEQYF.

CDR3 sequence reads: CASSLVSGEETQYF. DNA of the CDR3: TGTGCCAGCAGCTTAGTAAGCGGGGAAGAGACCCAGTACTTC. The chain joins TRBV7-2 to TRBJ2-5, with TRBD2 matching over 7 bases. The CDR3 extends over 14 amino acids. In germline, CDR1 is SGHTA, CDR2 FQGNSA. Trimming took 1 base from V and 3 from J; bases not matched to a gene: 2. Looking up the rest from reference TRBV7-2 and TRBJ2-5 gives the full variable domain: GAGVSQSPSNKVTEKGKDVELRCDPISGHTALYWYRQSLGQGLEFLIYFQGNSAPDKSGLPSDRFSAERTGGSVSTLTIQRTQQEDSAVYLCASSLVSGEETQYFGPGTRLLVL.

The chain recombines TRBV5-6 with TRBJ1-3, with D hard to call. Looked up from germline, CDR1 is SGHDT and CDR2 is YYEEEE. This CDR3 comprises 13 residues. The V end was cut by 2 bases, the J end by 4 bases, with 7 bases between. The CDR3 DNA follows: TGTGCCAGCAGCTTTACTCCAGGAAACACCATATATTTT. The encoded protein is CASSFTPGNTIYF.

The rearrangement joins TRBV29-1 to TRBJ2-1, with TRBD2 matching 9 bases. This CDR3 has 14 amino acids. V trimming: 6 bases; J trimming: 6 bases; junction bases outside the gene matches: 9. Germline CDR1 and CDR2: SQVTM and ANQGSEA. CDR3 nucleotides: TGCAGCGTCGACGGGACTAGCAGGGGCAATGAGCAGTTCTTC. This gives the protein CSVDGTSRGNEQFF.

This chain connects TRBV6-5 to TRBJ1-1, with 7 bases that match TRBD1. Germline lookup yields CDR1 MNHEY and CDR2 SVGAGI. This CDR3 has 13 amino acids. Trimming took 5 bases from V and 11 from J; bases not matched to a gene: 11. CDR3 protein: CASSQRQDRAAFF. The CDR3 DNA follows: TGTGCCAGCAGTCAGAGGCAAGACAGGGCGGCTTTCTTT.